The sample holds a few counts of the clone carrying this TCR beta chain. Its antigen is as yet unknown. The V end lost 7 bases, the J end lost 2 bases, and 9 bases lay between the germline ends. From germline, CDR1 is DFQATT and CDR2 SNEGSKA (reference sequence). The CDR3 contains 11 residues. This record comes from a study of T cells in Graves' hyperthyroidism and ophthalmopathy. General observations from the study: Ophthalmopathy was separated from stable hyperthyroidism by a 13 V-J model.

There were TCR beta CDR3 regions amplified from RNA transcripts. A set of HTBI primers served as the primers for a first-round RT-PCR of the TCR CDR3. TCRdb fed the multiplex PCR reads into MiXCR, producing one record per CDR3 protein. The data contain some 770,000 distinct CDR3 sequences, about 15% of them singletons. Stability of Graves' hyperthyroidism was defined as absent ophthalmopathy progression within 18 months. Newly diagnosed patients aged 18 to 65 had hyperthyroidism of under 2 months' duration. Uncontrolled infection, other autoimmune disease, pregnancy or lactation excluded patients. Sample: blood. This rearrangement joins TRBV20-1 to TRBJ2-7, with unresolved D. The TCR was taken from a man aged 18 to 30 with Graves' hyperthyroidism. In DNA, the CDR3 is TGCAGTGTGTGGCAGCCCTACGAGCAGTACTTC. Translation: CSVWQPYEQYF.